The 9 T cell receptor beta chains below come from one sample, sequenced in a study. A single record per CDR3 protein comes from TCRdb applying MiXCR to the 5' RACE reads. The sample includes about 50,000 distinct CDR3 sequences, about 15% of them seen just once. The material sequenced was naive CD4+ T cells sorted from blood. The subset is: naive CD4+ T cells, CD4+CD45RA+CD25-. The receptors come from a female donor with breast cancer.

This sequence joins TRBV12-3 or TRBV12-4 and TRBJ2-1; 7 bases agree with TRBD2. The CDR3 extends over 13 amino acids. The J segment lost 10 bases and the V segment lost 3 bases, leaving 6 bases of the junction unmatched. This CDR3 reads CASSFGLVGEQFF. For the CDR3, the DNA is TGTGCCAGCAGTTTCGGACTAGTCGGCGAGCAGTTCTTC.

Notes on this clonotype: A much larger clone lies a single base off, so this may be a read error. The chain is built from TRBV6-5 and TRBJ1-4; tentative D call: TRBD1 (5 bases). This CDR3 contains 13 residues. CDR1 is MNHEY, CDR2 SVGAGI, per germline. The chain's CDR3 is CASSYVQGEELFF. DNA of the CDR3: TGTGCCAGCAGTTACGTGCAGGGTGAAGAACTGTTTTTT.

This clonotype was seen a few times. The CDR3 protein is CASSFKGTYEQYF. In DNA form, the CDR3 reads TGTGCCAGCAGCTTTAAAGGGACCTACGAGCAGTACTTC. The rearrangement links TRBV11-2 to TRBJ2-7; D gene ambiguous. The V and J ends lost 3 bases and 2 bases respectively, with 8 bases between them. CDR1 and CDR2 from the germline V gene are SGHAT and FQNNGV. The CDR3 has 13 amino acids.

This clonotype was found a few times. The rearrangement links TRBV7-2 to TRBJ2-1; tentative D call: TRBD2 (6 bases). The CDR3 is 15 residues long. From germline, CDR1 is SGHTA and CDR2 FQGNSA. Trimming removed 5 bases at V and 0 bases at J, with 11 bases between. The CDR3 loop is CASSGAGLSYNEQFF. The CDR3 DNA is TGTGCCAGCAGCGGAGCGGGTCTCTCCTACAATGAGCAGTTCTTC.

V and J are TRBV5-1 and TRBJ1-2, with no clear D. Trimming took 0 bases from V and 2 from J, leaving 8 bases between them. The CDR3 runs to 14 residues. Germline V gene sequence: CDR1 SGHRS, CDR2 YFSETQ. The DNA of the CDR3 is TGCGCCAGCAGCTTGGTAACGGGAAACTATGGCTACACCTTC. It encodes CASSLVTGNYGYTF.

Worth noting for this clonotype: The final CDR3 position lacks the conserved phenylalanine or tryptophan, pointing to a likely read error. The CDR3 reads CASSESRALDEQFL. In nucleotides, the CDR3 is TGCGCCAGCAGTGAGTCGAGAGCTCTCGATGAGCAGTTCCTC. The chain uses TRBV10-2 and TRBJ2-1; D gene unclear. This CDR3 is 14 amino acids long. Trimming pared 0 bases from V and 8 bases from J, leaving 11 bases between. Germline values: CDR1 WSHSY, CDR2 SAAADI.

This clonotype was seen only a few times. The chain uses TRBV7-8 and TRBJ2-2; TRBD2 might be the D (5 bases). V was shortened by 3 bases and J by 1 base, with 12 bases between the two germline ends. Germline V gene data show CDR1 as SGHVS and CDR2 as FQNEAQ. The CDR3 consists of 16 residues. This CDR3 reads CASSLTRVGNTGELFF. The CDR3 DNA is TGTGCCAGCAGCTTGACGCGGGTTGGGAACACCGGGGAGCTGTTTTTT.

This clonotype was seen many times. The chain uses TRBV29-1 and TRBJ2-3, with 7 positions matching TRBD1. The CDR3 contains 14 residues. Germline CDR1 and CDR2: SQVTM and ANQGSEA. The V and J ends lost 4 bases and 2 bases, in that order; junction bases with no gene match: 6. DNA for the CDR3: TGCAGCGTTGGACAGGGTGGAGTCACAGATACGCAGTATTTT. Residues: CSVGQGGVTDTQYF.

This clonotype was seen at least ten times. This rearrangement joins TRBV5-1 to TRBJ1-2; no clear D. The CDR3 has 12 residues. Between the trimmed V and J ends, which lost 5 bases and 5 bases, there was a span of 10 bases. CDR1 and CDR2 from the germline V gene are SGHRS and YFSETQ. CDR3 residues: CASSTDGYGYTF. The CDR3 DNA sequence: TGCGCCAGCAGTACCGATGGGTATGGCTACACCTTC.